What follows describes a single T cell receptor (beta chain). The clone's antigen remains unknown. No per-base quality is available; no much larger clone lies one base away. The data were taken from a study of T cell changes during pregnancy in multiple sclerosis (dated by TCRdb to between 2018 and 2021). For the wider study: The study looked at changes in the T cell repertoire across pregnancy in women with multiple sclerosis.

Receptor amplification or capture employed the immunoSEQ multiplex PCR assay. TCRdb carries this immuneACCESS record with in-frame sequences only. Its versions omit some clonotypes, under half of them owing to an unresolved V gene in the studies checked, with the rest unexplained. The table for this sample lists about 88,000 clones; about 92% of them were counted only once. The top ten clonotypes cover more than 1.5% of the sample. V lost 1 base and J lost 0 bases, and the count of bases not matched to a germline gene is 8. Including cysteine and phenylalanine, the CDR3 has 17 amino acids. Only CDR3 DNA remains: 51 bases, in frame from the first base. The CDR1 and CDR2 encoded by the germline V gene (reference sequence) are LNHDA and SQIVND.

The specimen comprised peripheral blood, sampled in the first trimester of pregnancy. The clonotype originates from a female donor with multiple sclerosis, enrolled in a pregnancy study. Here the chain combines TRBV19 and TRBJ1-1; 7 bases in the middle match TRBD1. The CDR3 region: CASSIGDDGTVNTEAFF. The nucleotide sequence reads TGTGCCAGTAGTATAGGGGATGACGGGACAGTGAACACTGAAGCTTTCTTT.